This T cell receptor (beta chain) was found in a study of beta chain features in type 1 diabetes. Study summary: Investigators examined some 110,000,000 sorted cells across all samples. General observations from the study: Shortening of TCRB CDR3s, moderate but significant, appeared in all four CD4+ subsets of Type 1 diabetes patients. Lower insertion and higher deletion counts appeared at VDJ junctions in type 1 diabetes patients.

CDR1 and CDR2 from the germline V gene are SGHNT and YYREEE (reference sequence). Trimming shortened V by 0 bases and J by 7 bases, and 14 bases separated the two germline ends. This CDR3 has 15 amino acids. The entirety of the isolated RNA underwent reverse transcription, so expressed TCRB transcripts were sequenced. The method was immunoSEQ multiplex PCR; TCRdb's version includes in-frame clones alone and lacks a portion of them. The sample has approximately 250,000 clones; 13% to 15% are singletons. This clone has more than one count but fewer than ten. Antigen: not known. Over 95% purity was reached by all sorted populations.

The chain employs TRBV5-4 and TRBJ2-4; D is uncertain. The source of this sequence is a woman aged 40 to 55 in good health. The material sequenced was naive CD4+ T cells from blood. CDR3 nucleotides: TGTGCCAGCAGCTTGGGGGCCGACGTAGTGAACATTCAGTACTTC. Translation gives CASSLGADVVNIQYF.